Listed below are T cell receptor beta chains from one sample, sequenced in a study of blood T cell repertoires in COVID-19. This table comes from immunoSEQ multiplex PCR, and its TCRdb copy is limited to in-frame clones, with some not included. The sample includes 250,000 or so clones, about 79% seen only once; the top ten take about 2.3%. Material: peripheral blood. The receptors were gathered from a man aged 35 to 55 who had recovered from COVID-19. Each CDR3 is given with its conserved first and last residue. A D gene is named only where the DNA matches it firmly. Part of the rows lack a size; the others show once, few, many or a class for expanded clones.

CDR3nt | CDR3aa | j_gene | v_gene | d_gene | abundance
TGTGCTAGTGGTTTGGACAGGGGACAGGGTTACAATGAGCAGTTCTTC | CASGLDRGQGYNEQFF | TRBJ2-1 | TRBV12-5 | TRBD1 | .
TGTGCCAGCAGCGTAGGGGCAGGTGATCAGCCCCAGCATTTT | CASSVGAGDQPQHF | TRBJ1-5 | TRBV9 | . | .
TGTGCCAGCAGTGAAAGTCTACAGGGGGCCGATACGCAGTATTTT | CASSESLQGADTQYF | TRBJ2-3 | TRBV6-4 | TRBD1 | .
TGTGCCAGCAGCTTTGCAGCGGGGGTTACCTACGAGCAGTACTTC | CASSFAAGVTYEQYF | TRBJ2-7 | TRBV5-4 | TRBD2 | .
TGTGCCAGCGCGGGGGGGAGCTCCTACAATGAGCAGTTCTTC | CASAGGSSYNEQFF | TRBJ2-1 | TRBV9 | TRBD2 | .
TGTGCCGAGTCCCGGTGCCTTAACACTGAAGCTTTCTTT | CAESRCLNTEAFF | TRBJ1-1 | TRBV21-1 | . | .
TGCAGCGCACGGGGACACGTTAACACCGGGGAGCTGTTTTTT | CSARGHVNTGELFF | TRBJ2-2 | TRBV29-1 | . | few
TGTGCCAGCAGCGACAGGTGGCTCTCCGGGGAGCTGTTTTTT | CASSDRWLSGELFF | TRBJ2-2 | TRBV6-2/TRBV6-3 | . | .
TGTGCCAGCAGCTCTCAAAAACGGTGGGGGGTCGGGGCTGAAGCTTTCTTT | CASSSQKRWGVGAEAFF | TRBJ1-1 | TRBV5-6 | . | .
TGCGCCAGCAGCCAAGATATGTGGCAGAACTACGAGCAGTACTTC | CASSQDMWQNYEQYF | TRBJ2-7 | TRBV4-1 | . | .
TGCAGTGCTACAGAGCGTACTGAAGCTTTCTTT | CSATERTEAFF | TRBJ1-1 | TRBV20-1 | . | few
TGTGCCAGTAGTTTAGGACAATGGGGCTCACCCCTCCACTTT | CASSLGQWGSPLHF | TRBJ1-6 | TRBV19 | . | .
TGTGCCAGCAGCCCCCGAGCGGGAGGGCCTAACGAGCAGTACTTC | CASSPRAGGPNEQYF | TRBJ2-7 | TRBV7-2 | TRBD2 | .
TGTGCCAGCAGCTCCAACAGGGCTGAAGCTTTCTTT | CASSSNRAEAFF | TRBJ1-1 | TRBV7-2 | . | .
TGTGCCAGCAGTCAAGACAGGGGGCAAGGCTACACCTTC | CASSQDRGQGYTF | TRBJ1-2 | TRBV2 | TRBD1 | .
TGTGCCAGCAGCTTACGGGACAGGCCCGATACGCAGTATTTT | CASSLRDRPDTQYF | TRBJ2-3 | TRBV11-3 | TRBD1 | .
TGCAGCGTTGAAGCTACAGGTTTTGGGGCCAACGTCCTGACTTTC | CSVEATGFGANVLTF | TRBJ2-6 | TRBV29-1 | . | .
TGCGCCAGCAGCGCCTGGACTAGCGTCACAGATACGCAGTATTTT | CASSAWTSVTDTQYF | TRBJ2-3 | TRBV5-1 | TRBD2 | .
TGTGCCAGCAGTTACTTGAGACAGGCTACTAATTCACCCCTCCACTTT | CASSYLRQATNSPLHF | TRBJ1-6 | TRBV6-6 | . | few